Listed below are T cell receptor beta chains from one sample, sequenced in a study of shared clonotypes between healthy human individuals. Profiling relied on immunoSEQ multiplex PCR, and the TCRdb table lists in-frame clones only, not all of them. This sample has about 2.4 million clones, with under 95% found just once. Material: naive CD4+ T cells from PBMCs. The receptors here all came from a man between 18 and 29 years old in good health. Some clones in this sample may be carry-over from other donors' samples. Both conserved end residues are part of each CDR3.

TRBV28	CASSLFRLAASTDTQYF
TRBV9	CASSVEGANNEQFF
TRBV5-4	CASSLPGGPQETQYF
TRBV4-1	CASSQKGWGDSNQPQHF
TRBV29-1	CSVSIGRTDTQYF
TRBV6-1	CASSVGSGANVLTF
TRBV5-6	CASSPFSPAGYTF
TRBV28	CASSLIKEEKLFF
TRBV7-3	CASSLTSGRVNTGELFF
TRBV9	CASSSLGDTGELFF
TRBV5-1	CASLGGKSTDTQYF
TRBV5-5	CASSFTDSNQPQHF
TRBV28	CASSLVQTLEAFF
TRBV10-3	CATNWDRVWNTEAFF
TRBV5-1	CASSFGADTQYF
TRBV19	CASSPFGGTATTYEQYF
TRBV14	CASSLHASGVYTF
TRBV2	CASNDRDYEQYF
TRBV6-6	CASRRVASSYEQYF
TRBV19	CASSIAPGYEQYF
TRBV6-6	CASRLAGVVGYNEQFF
TRBV7-2	CASSLAGLAGGRSEQFF
TRBV4-3	CASSQVGINNEQFF
TRBV7-3	CASSLGPARDTGELFF
TRBV7-6	CASSPDREQPQHF
TRBV10-3	CAITPSAGTEAFF
TRBV5-1	CASSTGQGGDEQFF
TRBV11-2	CASSFLTGQLFF
TRBV28	CASSSYSGRAHNEQFF
TRBV9	CASSLNHRGGTYGYTF
TRBV2	CASSGQGGNEQFF
TRBV2	CASSEWEREQYF
TRBV6-5	CASARQGVYEQYF
TRBV14	CASSWGTNTGELFF
TRBV28	CASSRGDRQETQYF
TRBV2	CASTPAYSNQPQHF
TRBV6-1	CASSEWKETDTQYF
TRBV11-3	CASSRGLGSGELFF
TRBV9	CASSVVSSAVEQFF
TRBV5-8	CASSLAGEGYEQYF
TRBV4-1	CASSQVVRRDQDQPQHF
TRBV7-9	CASSLGVGQGENTIYF
TRBV5-4	CASSITPGQDIQYF
TRBV10-3	CAAKAGVTYEQYF
TRBV11-2	CASRREGNTEAFF
TRBV5-6	CASSRREFRNEQFF
TRBV27	CASSLSGLQPHYEQYF
TRBV28	CASSTGGPQPQHF
TRBV2	CASSKSGRDTGELFF
TRBV10-3	CAISEINTRYTF
TRBV15	CATSREDRGGETQYF
TRBV7-8	CASSSRRPVEQYF
TRBV5-6	CASSLTGAYGYTF